A single sample gave rise to the 6 T cell receptor beta chains below, sequenced in a study of beta chain features in type 1 diabetes. Reverse transcribing all isolated RNA meant expressed TCRB transcripts were sequenced. The data were produced by immunoSEQ multiplex PCR, yet TCRdb's version contains in-frame clones alone and is incomplete. The sample lists about 350,000 clones, roughly a fifth occurring once. The sequenced material came from naive CD4+ T cells from blood. The source of these receptors is a woman between 18 and 29 years old in good health.

This sequence joins TRBV29-1 and TRBJ1-1; no clear D. V lost 4 bases and J 1 base, leaving 7 bases between the germline ends. CDR3 size: 12 residues. The germline V gene encodes CDR1 SQVTM and CDR2 ANQGSEA. The CDR3 region has the DNA TGCAGCGTTGGACAAACGAACACTGAAGCTTTCTTT. Residues: CSVGQTNTEAFF.

The chain employs TRBV14 and TRBJ2-2, with 8 bases lining up with TRBD1. Germline-derived CDR1 and CDR2 are SGHDN and FVKESK. This CDR3 spans 16 amino acids. V shed 4 bases, J shed 5 bases, and the junction held 9 bases outside the gene matches. CDR3 bases: TGTGCCAGCAGCCCGTGGACAGGGCTAGGGACCGGGGAGCTGTTTTTT. It translates to CASSPWTGLGTGELFF.

The chain recombines TRBV5-1 with TRBJ1-1, with 7 bases identical to TRBD1. Germline assignment: CDR1 SGHRS and CDR2 YFSETQ. Trimming took 6 bases from V and 0 from J; bases not matched to a gene: 5. The CDR3 covers 14 residues. The CDR3 sequence: CASKEQGLNTEAFF. The CDR3 DNA follows: TGCGCCAGCAAAGAACAGGGGTTGAACACTGAAGCTTTCTTT.

V is TRBV5-1 and J is TRBJ1-1; tentative D call: TRBD1 (6 bases). In germline, CDR1 is SGHRS, CDR2 YFSETQ. The CDR3 is made up of 15 amino acids. V was cut by 1 base and J by 0 bases, with 10 bases left in between. This chain's CDR3 is CASSLRGGLNTEAFF. CDR3 sequence (DNA): TGCGCCAGCAGCTTGAGGGGGGGACTGAACACTGAAGCTTTCTTT.

This clone was observed a few times. This rearrangement joins TRBV9 to TRBJ1-2; D possibly corresponds to TRBD1 (6 bases). CDR1 is SGDLS, CDR2 YYNGEE, per germline. The length of the CDR3 is 13 residues. Trimming left V 4 bases short and J 4 bases short, with 11 bases between. The CDR3: CASSSRGGYGYTF. CDR3 nucleotide sequence: TGTGCCAGCAGCTCCAGAGGGGGCTATGGCTACACCTTC.

The chain uses TRBV6-6 and TRBJ2-5; TRBD2 matches 13 bases. CDR1 and CDR2 from the germline V gene are MNHNY and SVGAGI (reference sequence). This CDR3 spans 15 amino acids. After removal of 7 bases from V and 5 bases from J, the junction contained 7 bases not matched to a gene. CDR3 sequence: CASIPGLAGIETQYF. The CDR3 region has the DNA TGTGCCAGCATCCCGGGACTAGCGGGAATCGAGACCCAGTACTTC.